Listed below are T cell receptor beta chains from one sample, sequenced in a study of identical twins. TCRdb re-called the 5' RACE reads through MiXCR, storing one row per CDR3 protein. The sample records approximately 600,000 distinct CDR3 sequences, about 7.1% being singletons. The data were also submitted as part of a second study, on yellow fever vaccine responses in identical twins.

The sequencing input was PBMCs. The receptors stem from a woman between 18 and 29 years old in good health. CDR3s include the opening cysteine and the closing phenylalanine or tryptophan. The order of the fields is CDR3 length, J gene, clone size, V gene, D gene, CDR3 DNA, CDR3 protein. A D gene is named only where the DNA matches it firmly. Size tells how often a clone was seen (once, few, many) or the class of an expanded clone, and some rows leave it out.

17	TRBJ2-1	-	TRBV12-3/TRBV12-4	TRBD1	TGTGCCAGCAGTTCCGGGACAGGGGGCGTGTTTTACAATGAGCAGTTCTTC	CASSSGTGGVFYNEQFF
13	TRBJ2-7	-	TRBV11-2	-	TGTGCCAGCAGCTCCCAACCCGCTGGGGAGCAGTACTTC	CASSSQPAGEQYF
11	TRBJ2-5	-	TRBV2	-	TGTGCCAGCAGTGAGATGGGGACCCAGTACTTC	CASSEMGTQYF
12	TRBJ1-1	few	TRBV29-1	TRBD1	TGCAGCGGCCTGACAGGGGCCCTCAAAGCTTTCTTT	CSGLTGALKAFF
14	TRBJ2-1	many	TRBV6-1	TRBD2	TGTGCCAGCAGAGTAGCGGGAGGGGGAGATGAGCAGTTCTTC	CASRVAGGGDEQFF
15	TRBJ2-1	-	TRBV5-4	TRBD1	TGTGCCAGCAGCCTTCCCGGGACAGGGTTCAATGAGCAGTTCTTC	CASSLPGTGFNEQFF
20	TRBJ2-2	-	TRBV11-2	TRBD2	TGTGCCAGCAGCCCTCCGCCGGGACTAAAAGGCTACGCGAACACCGGGGAGCTGTTTTTT	CASSPPPGLKGYANTGELFF
16	TRBJ2-5	-	TRBV12-3/TRBV12-4	TRBD2	TGTGCCAGCAGTTTACTGCTAGCGGGAGGGGTAGAGACCCAGTACTTC	CASSLLLAGGVETQYF
13	TRBJ1-1	many	TRBV15	-	TGTGCCACCAGCAGAGATCGACAGTTTGAAGCTTTCTTT	CATSRDRQFEAFF
15	TRBJ2-1	-	TRBV7-9	-	TGTGCCAGCAACCCCGGGACTGGGGTTTACAATGAGCAGTTCTTC	CASNPGTGVYNEQFF
14	TRBJ2-5	many	TRBV12-3/TRBV12-4	TRBD1	TGTGCCAGCAGAACCGGGACAGATAAAGAGACCCAGTACTTC	CASRTGTDKETQYF
19	TRBJ2-1	few	TRBV4-1	TRBD2	TGCGCCAGCAGCCAACCGGGACTAGCGGGGGGGGGAATTTACAATGAGCAGTTCTTC	CASSQPGLAGGGIYNEQFF
16	TRBJ2-5	many	TRBV3-1	TRBD2	TGTGCCAGCAGCCAAGTTGGTAGCGGGGTTCGAGTGACCCAGTACTTC	CASSQVGSGVRVTQYF
16	TRBJ2-2	-	TRBV14	TRBD1	TGTGCCAGCAGCCAAGAGGGACAGTCCAACACCGGGGAGCTGTTTTTT	CASSQEGQSNTGELFF
14	TRBJ2-7	many	TRBV5-1	TRBD1	TGCGCCAGCAGCCAGGGACAGGGGTTCAACGAGCAGTACTTC	CASSQGQGFNEQYF
19	TRBJ2-1	-	TRBV5-1	TRBD2	TGCGCCAGCAGCTTTCTGACTAGCGGGGGGTTAGGATCCTACAATGAGCAGTTCTTC	CASSFLTSGGLGSYNEQFF
14	TRBJ2-7	-	TRBV7-9	TRBD1	TGTGCCAGCAGCCCGGCAGGGGGATCCTACGAGCAGTACTTC	CASSPAGGSYEQYF
13	TRBJ1-1	-	TRBV7-2	TRBD1	TGTGCCAGCAGCTTACCGGGGACAGGGTCAGCTTTCTTT	CASSLPGTGSAFF
15	TRBJ1-4	many	TRBV2	-	TGTGCCAGCAACCCGGACACAACAACTAATGAAAAACTGTTTTTT	CASNPDTTTNEKLFF
15	TRBJ2-5	-	TRBV28	TRBD2	TGTGCCAGCAGTTTATCGGCCAGCGGGAGAAAGACCCAGTACTTC	CASSLSASGRKTQYF
17	TRBJ2-5	few	TRBV28	TRBD2	TGTGCCAGCAGTCCCGTGGTCCAAGCGGGGGTCCAAGAGACCCAGTACTTC	CASSPVVQAGVQETQYF
14	TRBJ2-1	-	TRBV7-9	TRBD1	TGTGCCAGCAGCTTAGCGGACAGGAACCATGAGCAGTTCTTC	CASSLADRNHEQFF